Listed below are T cell receptor beta chains from one sample, sequenced in a study of cytomegalovirus exposure and HLA in healthy donors. Method: immunoSEQ multiplex PCR; TCRdb's copy keeps in-frame clones and lacks some. The sample consists of about 98,000 clones, around 67% of them appearing once. Sequencing used PBMCs. The receptor source for this set is a man over 45 in good health and CMV-seronegative. Both conserved end residues are part of each CDR3. D genes are given only for firm matches. Clone size is not always given. Where it is, it says once, few, many or a class for expanded clones.

CDR3 DNA	CDR3 protein	D gene	V gene	J gene	clone size
TGTGCCAGCACTCCCGGAGGGCGGTTAGCTAACTATGGCTACACCTTC	CASTPGGRLANYGYTF	.	TRBV28	TRBJ1-2	.
TGTGCCAGCAGCGTAGTAGGAACAGGGAGCACAGATACGCAGTATTTT	CASSVVGTGSTDTQYF	.	TRBV9	TRBJ2-3	.
TGTGCCAGCAGCTTGTACTACGAGCAGTACTTC	CASSLYYEQYF	.	TRBV5-5	TRBJ2-7	few
TGCGCCAGCAGCTTAGAGCGGGGCATCTACGAGCAGTACTTC	CASSLERGIYEQYF	TRBD2	TRBV5-1	TRBJ2-7	.
TGTGCCAGCAGCTCCTCTTCCGCGGCTGGAAACACCATATATTTT	CASSSSSAAGNTIYF	.	TRBV11-2	TRBJ1-3	few
TGTGCCAGCAGTCAACAGGGGCCGAACTACGAGCAGTACTTC	CASSQQGPNYEQYF	TRBD1	TRBV6-1	TRBJ2-7	few
TGTGCCAGCAGTTACGGGCAGCACTATGGCTACACCTTC	CASSYGQHYGYTF	.	TRBV6-5	TRBJ1-2	.
TGTGCCAGCAGCCCCGGGGGGACAGGGGGCTACGAGCAGTACTTC	CASSPGGTGGYEQYF	TRBD1	TRBV5-5	TRBJ2-7	.
TGTGCCAGTTACCCCGGGACATCGAACACCGGGGAGCTGTTTTTT	CASYPGTSNTGELFF	.	TRBV19	TRBJ2-2	.
TGTGCCAGCAGTTACTCGGCTAGCGGGAGCCACGAGCAGTACTTC	CASSYSASGSHEQYF	TRBD2	TRBV6-6	TRBJ2-7	.
TGTGCCAGCAGCGGGATCCAAGAGACCCAGTACTTC	CASSGIQETQYF	.	TRBV27	TRBJ2-5	.
TGTGCCAGCTCACCAGGACGGGGCTCCTACAATGAGCAGTTCTTC	CASSPGRGSYNEQFF	.	TRBV18	TRBJ2-1	once
TGTGCCAGCAGCCGACAGTCTAACTATGGCTACACCTTC	CASSRQSNYGYTF	.	TRBV6-6	TRBJ1-2	once
TGTTCCAGCAGCTTACAGGGAAAAGGCTACACCTTC	CSSSLQGKGYTF	.	TRBV7-9	TRBJ1-2	.
TGTGCCAGCAGCCGGCTTGGACAGGGGGCGAGTTCACCCCTCCACTTT	CASSRLGQGASSPLHF	TRBD1	TRBV5-8	TRBJ1-6	.
TGTGCCAGCAGGGGACAGGGATCGAGAGAGCAGTACTTC	CASRGQGSREQYF	TRBD1	TRBV2	TRBJ2-7	few
TGTGCCAGCAGCTTAGGGTCGATCCGGTCCGGGGATCAGCCCCAGCATTTT	CASSLGSIRSGDQPQHF	.	TRBV7-2	TRBJ1-5	.
TGTGCCAGCAGCTCCGGCGTTGGGACAGAACGGGTAGATACGCAGTATTTT	CASSSGVGTERVDTQYF	TRBD1	TRBV7-9	TRBJ2-3	.
TGTGCCAGCAGTTTTCTAGCGTCCCGGTCCTACAATGAGCAGTTCTTC	CASSFLASRSYNEQFF	.	TRBV5-4	TRBJ2-1	few
TGTGCCAGCAGGGGGACAGTCGCTGAAGCTTTCTTT	CASRGTVAEAFF	TRBD1	TRBV6-5	TRBJ1-1	.
TGTGCCAGCAGTTCATATTGGGGACAGGGGAACACTGAAGCTTTCTTT	CASSSYWGQGNTEAFF	TRBD1	TRBV28	TRBJ1-1	.
TGTGCCAGCAGTTTAGTGGGGGACAGGGGGCTGGAGGATTTCTTT	CASSLVGDRGLEDFF	TRBD1	TRBV28	TRBJ1-1	.
TGCGCCAGCAGGTCATCGGGACTAGCGGGGGGAGATACGCAGTATTTT	CASRSSGLAGGDTQYF	TRBD2	TRBV10-2	TRBJ2-3	.
TGTGCCGCAACCACCGGGGGGACAGGGGATGGCTACACCTTC	CAATTGGTGDGYTF	TRBD1	TRBV19	TRBJ1-2	few
TGTGCCAGCAGTGCCCTGACCGGGACTAGCGTTTCCTACGAGCAGTACTTC	CASSALTGTSVSYEQYF	TRBD2	TRBV6-4	TRBJ2-7	.
TGTGCCAGCTCACCGCCCTTTGGACAGGGCTCCTACGAGCAGTACTTC	CASSPPFGQGSYEQYF	TRBD1	TRBV18	TRBJ2-7	.
TGTGCCAGCAGCTTAGCGTTTCTGAACACTGAAGCTTTCTTT	CASSLAFLNTEAFF	.	TRBV5-4	TRBJ1-1	few
TGTGCCAGCACTTATGGACAGGGGGTCGCCTACGAGCAGTACTTC	CASTYGQGVAYEQYF	TRBD1	TRBV6-5	TRBJ2-7	.
TGTGCCAGCAGCTTACGGAAGGGCGGGACCGCGAACACCGGGGAGCTGTTTTTT	CASSLRKGGTANTGELFF	.	TRBV7-3	TRBJ2-2	.
TGTTCCAGCAGCAACCGGACTAGCGGCTGGAACTTC	CSSSNRTSGWNF	TRBD2	TRBV7-9	TRBJ2-7	once
TGTGCCAGCAGCCCTGACAGGGTAACATACGAGCAGTACTTC	CASSPDRVTYEQYF	TRBD1	TRBV5-4	TRBJ2-7	few
TGTGCCAGCAGTGTAAGCGGGAGGGCCAACTACGAGCAGTACTTC	CASSVSGRANYEQYF	TRBD2	TRBV5-6	TRBJ2-7	.
TGTGCCTGGGGTGCCAGGGTTCCCAACTATGGCTACACCTTC	CAWGARVPNYGYTF	.	TRBV30	TRBJ1-2	.
TGTGCCATCATGCCCGGGGGCTCTGGAAACACCATATATTTT	CAIMPGGSGNTIYF	.	TRBV10-3	TRBJ1-3	.
TGTGCCAGCAGCAAGCCGGGACACAGTAATGAAAAACTGTTTTTT	CASSKPGHSNEKLFF	.	TRBV5-6	TRBJ1-4	.
TGTGCCAGCTCACCAACTAGCGGGGGGGCTAGAGACATTCAGTACTTC	CASSPTSGGARDIQYF	TRBD2	TRBV18	TRBJ2-4	.
TGTGCCAGCAGCTTAGGCAGGGTTTTGGAGACCCAGTACTTC	CASSLGRVLETQYF	.	TRBV11-2	TRBJ2-5	.
TGTGCCAGCAGCCCCCGGGGCGGGAGGATCTACGAGCAGTACTTC	CASSPRGGRIYEQYF	TRBD2	TRBV5-4	TRBJ2-7	.
TGTGCCAGCAGCCAGGTGGCTTACACTGAAGCTTTCTTT	CASSQVAYTEAFF	.	TRBV5-6	TRBJ1-1	.
TGTGCCAGCAGCTTCGCGTTGAGAGGGACAGAAACTGAAGCTTTCTTT	CASSFALRGTETEAFF	TRBD1	TRBV13	TRBJ1-1	few
TGTGCCAGCAGCTTAGGACAGGGTTTGGTGAACACTGAAGCTTTCTTT	CASSLGQGLVNTEAFF	TRBD1	TRBV7-9	TRBJ1-1	.
TGTGCTAGTGGTTCCCCCGGGGGGGGCTACGAGCAGTACTTC	CASGSPGGGYEQYF	TRBD2	TRBV12-5	TRBJ2-7	.
TGTGCCAGCAGCCGGACAGGGAGGGCCTACAATGAGCAGTTCTTC	CASSRTGRAYNEQFF	.	TRBV7-3	TRBJ2-1	.
TGTGCCAGCAGACTCAGGACTAGCGTGAACATAGGAGGGGGCACAGATACGCAGTATTTT	CASRLRTSVNIGGGTDTQYF	TRBD2	TRBV2	TRBJ2-3	.
TGTGCCAGCAGAGGACAGGAGAACTATGGCTACACCTTC	CASRGQENYGYTF	TRBD1	TRBV28	TRBJ1-2	few
TGCAGCGTTGTTATCCGGACAGGGGTCGAGCAGTACTTC	CSVVIRTGVEQYF	TRBD1	TRBV29-1	TRBJ2-7	.
TGTGCCAGCAGCCAAGACCCGGGAGCGCGGTCCCAATTCGACACCTTC	CASSQDPGARSQFDTF	.	TRBV14	TRBJ1-2	.
TGCGCCAGCAGCCCGTTGACTAGCGGACTCTACGAGCAGTACTTC	CASSPLTSGLYEQYF	TRBD2	TRBV4-1	TRBJ2-7	.
TGTGCCAGCAGCCACCCAGGATCGGCCTACGAGCAGTACTTC	CASSHPGSAYEQYF	.	TRBV14	TRBJ2-7	.
TGTGTCAGCAGCTTAGGGGACAGGGGTTTCAACACTGAAGCTTTCTTT	CVSSLGDRGFNTEAFF	TRBD1	TRBV7-9	TRBJ1-1	.
TGTGCCAGCAGTCTCACTAGCGGTCTTTTTTCCTACAATGAGCAGTTCTTC	CASSLTSGLFSYNEQFF	TRBD2	TRBV27	TRBJ2-1	.
TGCGCCAGCAGCCAAGTAGAGGGATTCACCGGGGAGCTGTTTTTT	CASSQVEGFTGELFF	.	TRBV4-3	TRBJ2-2	.
TGTGCCAGCAGTTACTCAGGGGGAGGGACTGAAGCTTTCTTT	CASSYSGGGTEAFF	.	TRBV6-6	TRBJ1-1	.
TGTGCCAGCAGTGAACTGACAGGGACCAACACTGAAGCTTTCTTT	CASSELTGTNTEAFF	TRBD1	TRBV6-1	TRBJ1-1	large